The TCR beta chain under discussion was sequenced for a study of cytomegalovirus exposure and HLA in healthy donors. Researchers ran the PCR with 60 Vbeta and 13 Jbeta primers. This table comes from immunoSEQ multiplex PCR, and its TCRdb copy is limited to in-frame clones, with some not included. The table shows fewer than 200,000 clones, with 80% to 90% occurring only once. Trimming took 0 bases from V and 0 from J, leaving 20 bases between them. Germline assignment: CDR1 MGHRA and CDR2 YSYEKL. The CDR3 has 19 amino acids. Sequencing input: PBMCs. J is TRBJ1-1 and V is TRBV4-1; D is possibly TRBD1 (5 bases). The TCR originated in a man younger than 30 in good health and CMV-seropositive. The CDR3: CASSQEAGGGVTMNTEAFF. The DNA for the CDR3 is TGCGCCAGCAGCCAAGAAGCCGGGGGGGGAGTAACCATGAACACTGAAGCTTTCTTT.